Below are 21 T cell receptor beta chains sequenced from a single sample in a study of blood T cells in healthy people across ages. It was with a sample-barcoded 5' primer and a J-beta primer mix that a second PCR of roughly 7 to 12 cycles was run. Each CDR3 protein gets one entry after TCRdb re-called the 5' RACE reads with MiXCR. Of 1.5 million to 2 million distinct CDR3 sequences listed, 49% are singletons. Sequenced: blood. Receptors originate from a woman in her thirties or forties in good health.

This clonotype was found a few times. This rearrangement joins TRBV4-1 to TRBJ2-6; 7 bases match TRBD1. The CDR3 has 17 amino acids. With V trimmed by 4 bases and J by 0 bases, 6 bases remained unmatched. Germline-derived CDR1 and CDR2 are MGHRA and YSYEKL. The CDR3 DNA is TGCGCCAGCAGCCCCGGGACAGCTTACTCTGGGGCCAACGTCCTGACTTTC. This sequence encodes CASSPGTAYSGANVLTF.

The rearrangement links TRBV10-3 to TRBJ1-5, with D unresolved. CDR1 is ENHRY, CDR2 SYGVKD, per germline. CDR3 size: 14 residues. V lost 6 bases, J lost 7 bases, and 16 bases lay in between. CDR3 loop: CAISHAPPDQPQHF. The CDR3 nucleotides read TGTGCCATCAGCCACGCGCCACCGGACCAGCCCCAGCATTTT.

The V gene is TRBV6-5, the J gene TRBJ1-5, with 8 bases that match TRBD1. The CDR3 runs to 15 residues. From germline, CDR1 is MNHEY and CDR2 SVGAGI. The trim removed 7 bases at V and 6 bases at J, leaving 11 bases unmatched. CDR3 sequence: CASKRTGRTGQPQHF. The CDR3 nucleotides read TGTGCCAGCAAGCGGACAGGGCGGACGGGTCAGCCCCAGCATTTT.

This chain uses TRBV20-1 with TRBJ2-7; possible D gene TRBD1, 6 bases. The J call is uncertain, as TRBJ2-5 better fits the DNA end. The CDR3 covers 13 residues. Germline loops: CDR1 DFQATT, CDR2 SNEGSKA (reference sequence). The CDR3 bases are TGCAGTGCCAGGGGCAGGGCCTGGCAGACCCAGTACTTC. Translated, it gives CSARGRAWQTQYF.

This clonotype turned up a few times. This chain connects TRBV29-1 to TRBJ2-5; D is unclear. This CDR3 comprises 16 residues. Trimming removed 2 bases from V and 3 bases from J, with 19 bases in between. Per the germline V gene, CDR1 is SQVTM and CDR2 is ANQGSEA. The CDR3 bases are TGCAGCGTTGAACAAGGATCTGTCTGGCGCGAAGAGACCCAGTACTTC. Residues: CSVEQGSVWREETQYF.

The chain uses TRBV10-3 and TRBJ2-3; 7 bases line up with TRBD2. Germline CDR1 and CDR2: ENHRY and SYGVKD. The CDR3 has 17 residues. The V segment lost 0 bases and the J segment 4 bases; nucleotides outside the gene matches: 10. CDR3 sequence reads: CAISESPEYTSADTQYF. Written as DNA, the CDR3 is TGTGCCATCAGTGAGTCTCCGGAATACACTAGCGCAGATACGCAGTATTTT.

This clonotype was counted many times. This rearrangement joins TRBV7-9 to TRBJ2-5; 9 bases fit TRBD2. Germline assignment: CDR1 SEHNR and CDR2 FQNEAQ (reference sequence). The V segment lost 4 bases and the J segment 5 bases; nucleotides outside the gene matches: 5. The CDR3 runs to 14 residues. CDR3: CASSSRLAAETQYF. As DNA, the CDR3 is TGTGCCAGCAGCTCACGACTAGCGGCGGAGACCCAGTACTTC.

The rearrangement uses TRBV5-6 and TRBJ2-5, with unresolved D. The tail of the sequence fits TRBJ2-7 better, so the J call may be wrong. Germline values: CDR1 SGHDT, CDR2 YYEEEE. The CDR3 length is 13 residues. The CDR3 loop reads CASSAGAVHEQYF. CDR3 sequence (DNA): TGTGCCAGCAGCGCCGGTGCAGTCCACGAGCAGTACTTC.

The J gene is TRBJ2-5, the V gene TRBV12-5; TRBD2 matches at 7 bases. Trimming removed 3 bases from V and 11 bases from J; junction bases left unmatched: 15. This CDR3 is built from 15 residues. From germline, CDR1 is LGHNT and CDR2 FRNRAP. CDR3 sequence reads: CASGLGSGPFNEQYF. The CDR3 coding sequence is TGTGCTAGTGGTTTAGGTAGCGGGCCCTTTAATGAGCAGTACTTC.

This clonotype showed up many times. CDR3: CSAKGNSGQPQHF. The CDR3, as DNA: TGCAGTGCTAAGGGGAATAGCGGTCAGCCCCAGCATTTT. V gene TRBV20-1 combines with J gene TRBJ1-5, with D possibly TRBD1 on 5 matching bases. V lost 4 bases and J 6 bases, leaving 13 bases between the germline ends. This CDR3 region has 13 residues. The germline gives CDR1 DFQATT, CDR2 SNEGSKA (reference sequence).

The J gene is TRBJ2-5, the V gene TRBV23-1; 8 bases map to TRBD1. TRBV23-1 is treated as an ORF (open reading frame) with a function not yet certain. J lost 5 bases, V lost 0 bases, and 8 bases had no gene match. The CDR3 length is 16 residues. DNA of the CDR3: TGCGCCAGCAGTCAATCTCTCCGACAGGGGCGGGAGACCCAGTACTTC. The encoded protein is CASSQSLRQGRETQYF.

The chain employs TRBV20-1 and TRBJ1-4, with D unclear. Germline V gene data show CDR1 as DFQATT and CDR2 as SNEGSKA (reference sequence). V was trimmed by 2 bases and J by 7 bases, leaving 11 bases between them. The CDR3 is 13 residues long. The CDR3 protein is CSARSPEGEKLFF. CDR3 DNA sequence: TGCAGTGCTAGATCCCCGGAAGGTGAAAAACTGTTTTTT.

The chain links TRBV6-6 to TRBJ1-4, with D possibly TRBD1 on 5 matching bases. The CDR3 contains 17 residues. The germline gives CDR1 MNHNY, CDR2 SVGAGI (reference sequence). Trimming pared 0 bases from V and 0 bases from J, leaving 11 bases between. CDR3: CASSYSERGATNEKLFF. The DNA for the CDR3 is TGTGCCAGCAGTTACTCGGAAAGGGGCGCAACTAATGAAAAACTGTTTTTT.

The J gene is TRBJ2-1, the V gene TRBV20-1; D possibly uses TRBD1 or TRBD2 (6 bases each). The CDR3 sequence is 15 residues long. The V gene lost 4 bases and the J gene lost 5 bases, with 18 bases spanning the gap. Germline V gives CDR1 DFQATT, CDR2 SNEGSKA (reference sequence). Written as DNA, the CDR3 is TGCAGTGCTACCTCCCAGGGGACTTCAAACAATGAGCAGTTCTTC. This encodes CSATSQGTSNNEQFF.

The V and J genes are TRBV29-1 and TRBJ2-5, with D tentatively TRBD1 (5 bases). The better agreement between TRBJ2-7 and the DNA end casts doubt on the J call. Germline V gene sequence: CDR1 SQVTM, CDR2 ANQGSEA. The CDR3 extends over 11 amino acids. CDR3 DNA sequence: TGCAGCGGGGCTACAGGATACGAGCAGTACTTC. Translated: CSGATGYEQYF.

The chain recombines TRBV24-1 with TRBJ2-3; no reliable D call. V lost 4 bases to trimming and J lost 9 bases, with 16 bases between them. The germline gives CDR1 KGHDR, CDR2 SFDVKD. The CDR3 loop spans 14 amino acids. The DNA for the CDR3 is TGTGCCACCAGTGACTCCGAGGCCCGGAAGACGCAGTATTTT. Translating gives CATSDSEARKTQYF.

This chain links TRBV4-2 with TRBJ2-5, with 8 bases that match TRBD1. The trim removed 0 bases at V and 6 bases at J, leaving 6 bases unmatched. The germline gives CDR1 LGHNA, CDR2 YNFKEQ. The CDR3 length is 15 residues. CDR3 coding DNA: TGTGCCAGCAGCCAAGAGGCGAGACAGGGGAAGACCCAGTACTTC. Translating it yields CASSQEARQGKTQYF.

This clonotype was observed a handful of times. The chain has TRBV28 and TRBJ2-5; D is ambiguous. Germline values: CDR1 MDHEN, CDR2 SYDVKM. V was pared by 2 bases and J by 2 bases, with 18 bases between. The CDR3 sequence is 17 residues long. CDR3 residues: CASSLAPEQMTQETQYF. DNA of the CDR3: TGTGCCAGCAGTTTAGCTCCCGAGCAGATGACACAAGAGACCCAGTACTTC.

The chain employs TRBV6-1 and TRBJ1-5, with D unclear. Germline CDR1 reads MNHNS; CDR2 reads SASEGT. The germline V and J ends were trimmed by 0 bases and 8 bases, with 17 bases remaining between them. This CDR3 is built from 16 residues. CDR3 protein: CASSEAQVPRIEPQHF. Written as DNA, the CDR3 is TGTGCCAGCAGTGAAGCGCAGGTTCCCCGAATCGAGCCCCAGCATTTT.

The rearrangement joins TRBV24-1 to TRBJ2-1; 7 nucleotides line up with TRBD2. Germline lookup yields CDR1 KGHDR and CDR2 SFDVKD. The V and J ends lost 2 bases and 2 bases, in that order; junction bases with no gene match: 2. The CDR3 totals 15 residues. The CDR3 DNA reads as TGTGCCACCAGTGATTCCCGGGGGGCCTACAATGAGCAGTTCTTC. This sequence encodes CATSDSRGAYNEQFF.

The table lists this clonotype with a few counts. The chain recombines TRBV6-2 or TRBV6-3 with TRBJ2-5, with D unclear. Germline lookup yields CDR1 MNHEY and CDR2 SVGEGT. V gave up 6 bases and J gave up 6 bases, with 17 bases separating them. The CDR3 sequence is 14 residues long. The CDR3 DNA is TGTGCCAGCAGCCCCCCGGGCCTCCAGCAGACCCAGTACTTC. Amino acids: CASSPPGLQQTQYF.